One and the same sample provided the 24 T cell receptor beta chains below, sequenced in a study of cytomegalovirus exposure and HLA in healthy donors. PCR primers comprised 60 Vbeta and 13 Jbeta primers. TCRdb's copy holds only in-frame clones and misses some; the assay was immunoSEQ multiplex PCR. The data contain approximately 140,000 clones, more than 75% of them singletons. The sequenced sample was PBMCs. Receptors were obtained from a woman between 40 and 55 years old in good health and CMV-seropositive.

This sequence joins TRBV6-6 and TRBJ2-3, with 7 bases aligning to TRBD2. V was pared by 6 bases and J by 4 bases, with 10 bases of the junction left unmatched. The CDR3 has 15 residues. Germline CDR1 MNHNY, CDR2 SVGAGI (reference sequence). The CDR3: CASRVPEGGADTQYF. CDR3 nucleotide sequence: TGTGCCAGCAGGGTGCCGGAGGGAGGGGCAGATACGCAGTATTTT.

The V call is TRBV7-9, the J call TRBJ2-7; 8 bases line up with TRBD1. V dropped 4 bases and J dropped 0; count of bases not matched to a gene: 5. The CDR3 has 15 residues. The germline gives CDR1 SEHNR, CDR2 FQNEAQ (reference sequence). The CDR3 bases are TGTGCCAGCAGCTCGAGGGACAGGAGCTCCTACGAGCAGTACTTC. Translating gives CASSSRDRSSYEQYF.

J is TRBJ2-5 and V is TRBV12-5; 11 positions agree with TRBD2. With the DNA end fitting TRBJ2-7 better, the J assignment may be wrong. Germline values: CDR1 LGHNT, CDR2 FRNRAP. This CDR3 is 16 amino acids long. In DNA, the CDR3 is TGTGCTAGTGGTTTGTTTAGCGGGAGGGTCCCCTACGAGCAGTACTTC. Protein: CASGLFSGRVPYEQYF.

The sample holds a few counts of this clone. Other nucleotide sequences in the sample specify the same CDR3. The chain is built from TRBV6-1 and TRBJ1-5; D unclear. The germline gives CDR1 MNHNS, CDR2 SASEGT. There are 15 residues in the CDR3. Deletions cut 5 bases from V and 1 base from J, with 12 bases between. The CDR3: CASSRNRESNQPQHF. The CDR3 nucleotides are TGTGCCAGCAGTCGTAACCGAGAGAGCAATCAGCCCCAGCATTTT.

This chain connects TRBV18 to TRBJ2-7, with no clear D. V lost 5 bases to trimming and J lost 2 bases, with 16 bases between them. Germline loops: CDR1 KGHSH, CDR2 LQKENI. This CDR3 has 15 residues. CDR3: CASSSRILPPYEQYF. In DNA form, the CDR3 reads TGTGCCAGCTCATCGAGGATCCTCCCCCCCTACGAGCAGTACTTC.

The CDR3 DNA is TGTGCCAGCAGTTTTGCTAGCGGGAGGGCACAGACCCAGTACTTC. Translation gives CASSFASGRAQTQYF. This chain links TRBV28 with TRBJ2-5; TRBD2 matches 12 bases. With 3 bases clipped from V and 6 bases from J, the junction kept 5 bases outside the gene matches. This CDR3 contains 15 residues. The germline CDR1 and CDR2 sequences are MDHEN and SYDVKM. The variable domain in full, completed from reference TRBV28 and TRBJ2-5, reads DVKVTQSSRYLVKRTGEKVFLECVQDMDHENMFWYRQDPGLGLRLIYFSYDVKMKEKGDIPEGYSVSREKKERFSLILESASTNQTSMYLCASSFASGRAQTQYFGPGTRLLVL.

The rearrangement links TRBV15 to TRBJ2-7; 7 nucleotides align to TRBD1. Germline V lookup: CDR1 LNHNV, CDR2 YYDKDF (reference sequence). The CDR3 extends over 15 amino acids. V shed 0 bases and J 3 bases; nucleotides not matched to a gene: 5. The chain's CDR3 is CATSRDSQGFYEQYF. CDR3 bases: TGTGCCACCAGCAGAGATTCACAGGGGTTCTACGAGCAGTACTTC.

The chain has TRBV19 and TRBJ2-2, with D possibly TRBD1 on 5 matching bases. The CDR3 loop spans 14 amino acids. V lost 2 bases and J 2 bases, leaving 6 bases between the germline ends. Germline-derived CDR1 and CDR2 are LNHDA and SQIVND (reference sequence). The DNA of the CDR3 is TGTGCCAGTAGTATACAGGGTAACACCGGGGAGCTGTTTTTT. Its translation is CASSIQGNTGELFF.

The chain couples TRBV5-4 to TRBJ2-2; 7 nucleotides match TRBD1. Losses at the gene ends were 2 bases for V and 3 bases for J; bases not matched to a gene: 4. This CDR3 contains 15 residues. Looked up from germline, CDR1 is SGHNT and CDR2 is YYREEE (reference sequence). CDR3 bases: TGTGCCAGCAGCTTTTCAACAGGGGACACCGGGGAGCTGTTTTTT. As protein: CASSFSTGDTGELFF.

This clone was observed a handful of times. The genes are TRBV5-4 and TRBJ2-7, with 13 bases aligning to TRBD2. Germline loops: CDR1 SGHNT, CDR2 YYREEE (reference sequence). The V gene end was trimmed by 4 bases and the J gene end by 3 bases; junction bases not matched to a gene: 4. CDR3 length: 15 residues. The CDR3 reads CASSPGTSGNYEQYF. In DNA form, the CDR3 reads TGTGCCAGCAGCCCTGGGACTAGCGGGAACTACGAGCAGTACTTC.

CDR3 in DNA: TGTGCCAGCAGACCCTACAGGGGGGACTATGGCTACACCTTC. Translated: CASRPYRGDYGYTF. The chain has TRBV27 and TRBJ1-2; the match to TRBD1 covers 8 bases. In germline, CDR1 is MNHEY, CDR2 SMNVEV (reference sequence). The CDR3 extends over 14 amino acids. V was clipped by 6 bases and J by 3 bases; unmatched bases: 6.

The chain carries TRBV14 and TRBJ2-3; no firm D call. The CDR3 extends over 15 amino acids. CDR1 is SGHDN, CDR2 FVKESK, per germline. Trimming stripped 2 bases from V and 4 bases from J, with 13 bases between. CDR3 nucleotides: TGTGCCAGCAGCCAATTTACGACTTCCGCAGATACGCAGTATTTT. Amino acids: CASSQFTTSADTQYF. The complete variable domain, with remaining parts taken from reference TRBV14 and TRBJ2-3, reads EAGVTQFPSHSVIEKGQTVTLRCDPISGHDNLYWYRRVMGKEIKFLLHFVKESKQDESGMPNNRFLAERTGGTYSTLKVQPAELEDSGVYFCASSQFTTSADTQYFGPGTRLTVL.

The gene calls are TRBV19 and TRBJ2-5, with a weak D call TRBD2 (6 bases). Trimming removed 1 base from V and 0 bases from J, with 9 bases in between. The length of the CDR3 is 15 residues. Germline V CDR1 and CDR2: LNHDA, SQIVND (reference sequence). DNA for the CDR3: TGTGCCAGTAGTATAGTTGGGGGGTACCAAGAGACCCAGTACTTC. Its translation: CASSIVGGYQETQYF.

A remark on this clone: Within the sample, other DNA sequences also encode this same CDR3. This sequence joins TRBV18 and TRBJ2-7; TRBD1 matches at 9 bases. The length of the CDR3 is 16 residues. Trimming at V came to 5 bases and at J to 2 bases, leaving 10 bases not matched to a gene. CDR1 is KGHSH, CDR2 LQKENI, per germline. The CDR3 DNA follows: TGTGCCAGCTCAGTCACAGGGGGCGCTCTAGCCTACGAGCAGTACTTC. The encoded protein is CASSVTGGALAYEQYF.

The table lists this clone with a count of one. The rearrangement links TRBV7-9 to TRBJ2-1; no reliable D call. Trimming left V 5 bases short and J 0 bases short, with 8 bases between. This CDR3 comprises 14 residues. Germline CDR1 SEHNR, CDR2 FQNEAQ (reference sequence). The CDR3 nucleotides are TGTGCCAGCAGCACACAAAGCTCCTACAATGAGCAGTTCTTC. Its translation is CASSTQSSYNEQFF.

The V and J genes are TRBV7-9 and TRBJ2-6; D uncertain. Germline CDR1 is SEHNR and CDR2 is FQNEAQ (reference sequence). The germline V and J ends were trimmed by 3 bases and 0 bases, with 3 bases remaining between them. The CDR3 is 14 amino acids. In nucleotides, the CDR3 is TGTGCCAGCAGCTTTTACTCTGGGGCCAACGTCCTGACTTTC. It encodes CASSFYSGANVLTF.

CDR3 sequence reads: CSALSGNTIYF. The CDR3 DNA reads as TGCAGCGCCCTTTCTGGAAACACCATATATTTT. The rearrangement joins TRBV29-1 to TRBJ1-3; no clear D. This CDR3 has 11 residues. Germline V gene lookup returns CDR1 SQVTM and CDR2 ANQGSEA. Between the trimmed V and J ends, which lost 7 bases and 1 base, there was a span of 5 bases.

V and J are TRBV6-5 and TRBJ2-5, with TRBD2 as a possible D gene (6 bases). The germline CDR1 and CDR2 sequences are MNHEY and SVGAGI. This CDR3 is 15 amino acids long. Trimming stripped 6 bases from V and 9 bases from J, with 23 bases between. The CDR3 bases are TGTGCCAGCAGACGCCGGGACTCCCTCTATTCGGCCCAGTACTTC. This codes for CASRRRDSLYSAQYF.

The V and J genes are TRBV2 and TRBJ1-6, with D unclear. This CDR3 has 11 amino acids. Germline CDR1 SNHLY, CDR2 FYNNEI. V shed 5 bases and J shed 8 bases, with 4 bases lying between them. The DNA of the CDR3 is TGTGCCAGCAGTCCCGATTCACCCCTCCACTTT. Residues: CASSPDSPLHF.

The rearrangement links TRBV11-2 to TRBJ2-2; possibly TRBD2 for D (6 bases). The germline gives CDR1 SGHAT, CDR2 FQNNGV. The CDR3 extends over 16 amino acids. Trimming took 5 bases from V and 2 from J, leaving 15 bases between them. Here the CDR3 DNA reads TGTGCCAGCAGCCCGTTCCGGGACTTAAACACCGGGGAGCTGTTTTTT. Translated: CASSPFRDLNTGELFF.

The V gene is TRBV5-1, the J gene TRBJ1-6, with TRBD1 identical over 7 bases. CDR3 length: 16 amino acids. Trimming at V came to 4 bases and at J to 7 bases, leaving 11 bases not matched to a gene. Germline V gene data show CDR1 as SGHRS and CDR2 as YFSETQ. Here the CDR3 DNA reads TGCGCCAGCAGCCTTAGCCGGACAGGAGTGAATTCACCCCTCCACTTT. Protein product: CASSLSRTGVNSPLHF. Using reference TRBV5-1 and TRBJ1-6 for the parts outside the CDR3, the full variable domain is KAGVTQTPRYLIKTRGQQVTLSCSPISGHRSVSWYQQTPGQGLQFLFEYFSETQRNKGNFPGRFSGRQFSNSRSEMNVSTLELGDSALYLCASSLSRTGVNSPLHFGNGTRLTVT.

V gene TRBV6-1 combines with J gene TRBJ2-2, with 14 bases identical to TRBD2. V dropped 1 base and J dropped 6; count of bases not matched to a gene: 13. From germline, CDR1 is MNHNS and CDR2 SASEGT. The CDR3 runs to 20 residues. The CDR3 sequence is CASSEGLAGGPESLPGELFF. The CDR3 DNA is TGTGCCAGCAGTGAAGGACTAGCGGGAGGGCCGGAATCTTTGCCCGGGGAGCTGTTTTTT.

As regards this clone: The identical CDR3 is also encoded by other nucleotide sequences in the sample. J is TRBJ2-1 and V is TRBV5-1, with TRBD2 matching 8 bases. The CDR3 sequence is 15 residues long. After removal of 2 bases from V and 0 bases from J, the junction contained 1 base not matched to a gene. CDR1 is SGHRS, CDR2 YFSETQ, per germline. CDR3: CASSLSGSSYNEQFF. The CDR3 DNA is TGCGCCAGCAGCTTAAGCGGGAGCTCCTACAATGAGCAGTTCTTC.

CDR3: CASSVGAGLYNEQFF. The CDR3 bases are TGTGCCAGCAGCGTGGGGGCGGGCCTCTACAATGAGCAGTTCTTC. The chain recombines TRBV7-2 with TRBJ2-1; D might be TRBD1 (6 bases). The CDR3 has 15 residues. The germline gives CDR1 SGHTA, CDR2 FQGNSA. V dropped 5 bases and J dropped 3 bases, with 14 bases sitting between them.